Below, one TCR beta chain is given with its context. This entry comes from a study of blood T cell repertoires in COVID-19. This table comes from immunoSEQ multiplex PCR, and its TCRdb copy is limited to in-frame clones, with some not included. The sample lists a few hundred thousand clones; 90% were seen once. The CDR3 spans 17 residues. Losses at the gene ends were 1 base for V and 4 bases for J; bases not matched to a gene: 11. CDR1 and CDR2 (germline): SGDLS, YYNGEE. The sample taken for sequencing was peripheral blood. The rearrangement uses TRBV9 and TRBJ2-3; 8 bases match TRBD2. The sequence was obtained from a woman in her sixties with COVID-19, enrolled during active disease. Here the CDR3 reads CASSVYSGTRSPDTQYF. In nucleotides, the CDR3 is TGTGCCAGCAGCGTATACTCGGGGACTAGATCCCCAGATACGCAGTATTTT.